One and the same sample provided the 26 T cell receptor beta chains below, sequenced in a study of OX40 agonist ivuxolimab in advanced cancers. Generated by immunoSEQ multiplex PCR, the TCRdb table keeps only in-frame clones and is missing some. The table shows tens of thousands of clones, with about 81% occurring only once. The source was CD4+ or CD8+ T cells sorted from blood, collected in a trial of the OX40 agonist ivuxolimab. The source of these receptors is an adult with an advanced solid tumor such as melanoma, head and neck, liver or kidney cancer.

DNA for the CDR3: TGTGCCAGCAGCTTGAAATGGCAGGGGCAATGGGATACGCAGTATTTT. This sequence encodes CASSLKWQGQWDTQYF. This chain uses TRBV5-6 with TRBJ2-3; D perhaps matches TRBD1 (6 bases). CDR3 size: 16 residues. The germline CDR1 and CDR2 sequences are SGHDT and YYEEEE. V was pared by 1 base and J by 6 bases, with 18 bases between.

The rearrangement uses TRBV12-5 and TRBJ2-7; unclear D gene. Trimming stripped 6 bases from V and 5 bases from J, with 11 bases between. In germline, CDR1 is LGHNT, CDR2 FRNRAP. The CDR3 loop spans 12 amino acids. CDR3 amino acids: CASGQQHNEQYF. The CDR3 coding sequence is TGTGCTAGTGGCCAACAACACAACGAGCAGTACTTC. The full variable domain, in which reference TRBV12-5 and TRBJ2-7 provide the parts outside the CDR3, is DARVTQTPRHKVTEMGQEVTMRCQPILGHNTVFWYRQTMMQGLELLAYFRNRAPLDDSGMPKDRFSAEMPDATLATLKIQPSEPRDSAVYFCASGQQHNEQYFGPGTRLTVT.

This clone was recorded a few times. The CDR3 here is CSVGREGSPLHF. The CDR3 region has the DNA TGCAGCGTCGGACGGGAGGGATCACCCCTCCACTTT. The chain is built from TRBV29-1 and TRBJ1-6; no firm D call. V shed 6 bases and J shed 10 bases, with 13 bases lying between them. CDR1 is SQVTM and CDR2 is ANQGSEA in the germline V gene. The CDR3 is 12 residues long.

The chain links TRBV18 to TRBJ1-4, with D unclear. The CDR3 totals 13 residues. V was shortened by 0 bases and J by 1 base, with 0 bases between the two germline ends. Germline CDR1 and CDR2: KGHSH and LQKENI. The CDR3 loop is CASSPPTNEKLFF. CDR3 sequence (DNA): TGTGCCAGCTCACCACCAACTAATGAAAAACTGTTTTTT.

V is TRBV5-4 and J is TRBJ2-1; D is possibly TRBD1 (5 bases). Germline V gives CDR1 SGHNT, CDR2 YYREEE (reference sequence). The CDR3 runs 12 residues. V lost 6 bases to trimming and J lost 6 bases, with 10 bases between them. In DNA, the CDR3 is TGTGCCAGCAACCTAAGGGGCAATGAGCAGTTCTTC. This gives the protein CASNLRGNEQFF.

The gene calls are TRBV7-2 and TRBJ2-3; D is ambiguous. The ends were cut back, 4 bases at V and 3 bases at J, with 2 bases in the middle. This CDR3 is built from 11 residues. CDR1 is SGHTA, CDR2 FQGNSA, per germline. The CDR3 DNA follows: TGTGCCAGCAGCTCAACAGATACGCAGTATTTT. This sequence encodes CASSSTDTQYF.

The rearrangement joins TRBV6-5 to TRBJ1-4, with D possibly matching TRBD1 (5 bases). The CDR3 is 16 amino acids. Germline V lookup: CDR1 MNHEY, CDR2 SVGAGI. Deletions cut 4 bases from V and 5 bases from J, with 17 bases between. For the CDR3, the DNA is TGTGCCAGCAGTTTTTCGATGGGGCGCCGGAATGAAAAACTGTTTTTT. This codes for CASSFSMGRRNEKLFF.

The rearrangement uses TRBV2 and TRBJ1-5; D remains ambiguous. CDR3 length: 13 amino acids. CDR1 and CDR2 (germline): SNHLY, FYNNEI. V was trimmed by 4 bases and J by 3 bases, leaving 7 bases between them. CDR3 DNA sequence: TGTGCCAGCAGTGGCCCGACCAATCAGCCCCAGCATTTT. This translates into CASSGPTNQPQHF.

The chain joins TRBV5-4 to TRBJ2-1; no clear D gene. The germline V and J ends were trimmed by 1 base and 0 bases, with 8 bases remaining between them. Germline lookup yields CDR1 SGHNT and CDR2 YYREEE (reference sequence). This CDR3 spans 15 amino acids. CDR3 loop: CASSLTLSSYNEQFF. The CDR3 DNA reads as TGTGCCAGCAGCTTGACCCTCAGCTCCTACAATGAGCAGTTCTTC. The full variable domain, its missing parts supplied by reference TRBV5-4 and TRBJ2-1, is ETGVTQSPTHLIKTRGQQVTLRCSSQSGHNTVSWYQQALGQGPQFIFQYYREEENGRGNFPPRFSGLQFPNYSSELNVNALELDDSALYLCASSLTLSSYNEQFFGPGTRLTVL.

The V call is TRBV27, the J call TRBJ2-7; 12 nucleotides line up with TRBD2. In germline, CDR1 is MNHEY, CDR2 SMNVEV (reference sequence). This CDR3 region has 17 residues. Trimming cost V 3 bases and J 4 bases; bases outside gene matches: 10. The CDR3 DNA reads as TGTGCCAGCAGTTTCGGGCTAGCGGGGGGGGTTAGGTACGAGCAGTACTTC. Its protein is CASSFGLAGGVRYEQYF.

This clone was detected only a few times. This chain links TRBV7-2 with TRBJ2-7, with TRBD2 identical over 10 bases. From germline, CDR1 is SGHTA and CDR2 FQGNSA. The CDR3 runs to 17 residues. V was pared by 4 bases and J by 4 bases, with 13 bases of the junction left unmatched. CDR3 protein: CASSSTRASGGGYEQYF. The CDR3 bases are TGTGCCAGCAGCTCGACCCGTGCTAGCGGGGGTGGTTACGAGCAGTACTTC. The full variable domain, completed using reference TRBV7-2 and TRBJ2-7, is GAGVSQSPSNKVTEKGKDVELRCDPISGHTALYWYRQSLGQGLEFLIYFQGNSAPDKSGLPSDRFSAERTGGSVSTLTIQRTQQEDSAVYLCASSSTRASGGGYEQYFGPGTRLTVT.

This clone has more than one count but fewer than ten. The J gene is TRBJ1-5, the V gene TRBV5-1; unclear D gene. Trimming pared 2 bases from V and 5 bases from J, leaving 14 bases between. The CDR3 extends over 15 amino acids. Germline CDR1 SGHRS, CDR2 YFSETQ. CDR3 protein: CASSLYRSVDQPQHF. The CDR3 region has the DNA TGCGCCAGCAGCTTATACCGATCGGTCGATCAGCCCCAGCATTTT.

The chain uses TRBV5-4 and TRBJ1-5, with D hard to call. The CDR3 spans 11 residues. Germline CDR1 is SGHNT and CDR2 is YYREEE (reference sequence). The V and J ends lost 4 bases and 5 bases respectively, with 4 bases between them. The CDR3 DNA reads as TGTGCCAGCAGCGGCCATCAGCCCCAGCATTTT. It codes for CASSGHQPQHF.

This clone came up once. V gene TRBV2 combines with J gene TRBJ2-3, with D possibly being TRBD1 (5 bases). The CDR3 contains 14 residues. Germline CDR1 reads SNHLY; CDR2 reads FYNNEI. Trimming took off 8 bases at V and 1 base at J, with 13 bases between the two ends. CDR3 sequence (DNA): TGTGCCAGCGGGGCTGGGTCCGGCACAGATACGCAGTATTTT. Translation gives CASGAGSGTDTQYF.

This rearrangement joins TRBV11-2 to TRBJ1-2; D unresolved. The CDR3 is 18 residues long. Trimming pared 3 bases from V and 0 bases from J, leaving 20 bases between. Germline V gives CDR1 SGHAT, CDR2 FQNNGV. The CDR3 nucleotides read TGTGCCAGCAGCTTTTGGACTCGGGGTTCCCCTGCTAACTATGGCTACACCTTC. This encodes CASSFWTRGSPANYGYTF.

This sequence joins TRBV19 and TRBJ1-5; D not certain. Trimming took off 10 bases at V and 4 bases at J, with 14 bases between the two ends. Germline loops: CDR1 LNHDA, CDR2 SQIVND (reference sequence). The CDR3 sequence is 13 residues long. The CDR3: CATAGSSNQPQHF. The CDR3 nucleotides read TGTGCCACTGCGGGGAGTTCTAATCAGCCCCAGCATTTT.

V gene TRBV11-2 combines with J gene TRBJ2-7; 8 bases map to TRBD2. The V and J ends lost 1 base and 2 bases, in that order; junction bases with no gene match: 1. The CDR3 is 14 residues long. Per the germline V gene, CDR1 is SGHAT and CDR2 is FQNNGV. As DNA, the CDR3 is TGTGCCAGCAGCTTAGCCGGGGGGGCCTACGAGCAGTACTTC. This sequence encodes CASSLAGGAYEQYF.

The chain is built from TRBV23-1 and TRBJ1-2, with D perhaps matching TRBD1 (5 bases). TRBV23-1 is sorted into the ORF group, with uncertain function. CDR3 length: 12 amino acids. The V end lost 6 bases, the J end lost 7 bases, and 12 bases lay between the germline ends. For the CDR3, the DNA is TGCGCCAGCAGATTGACAGTCTCTGGCTACACCTTC. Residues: CASRLTVSGYTF.

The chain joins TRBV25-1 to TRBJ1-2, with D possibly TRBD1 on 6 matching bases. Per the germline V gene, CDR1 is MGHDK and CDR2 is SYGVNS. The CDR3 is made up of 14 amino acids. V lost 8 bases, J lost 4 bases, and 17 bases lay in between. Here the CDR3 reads CASSQGLTFYGYTF. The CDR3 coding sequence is TGTGCCAGCTCACAGGGCCTAACCTTCTATGGCTACACCTTC.

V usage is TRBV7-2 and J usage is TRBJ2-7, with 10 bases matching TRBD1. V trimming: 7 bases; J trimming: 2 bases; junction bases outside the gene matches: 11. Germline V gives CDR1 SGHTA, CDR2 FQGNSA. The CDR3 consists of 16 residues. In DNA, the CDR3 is TGTGCCAGCACCCCGACCCCGACAGGGGGCGCCTACGAGCAGTACTTC. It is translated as CASTPTPTGGAYEQYF.

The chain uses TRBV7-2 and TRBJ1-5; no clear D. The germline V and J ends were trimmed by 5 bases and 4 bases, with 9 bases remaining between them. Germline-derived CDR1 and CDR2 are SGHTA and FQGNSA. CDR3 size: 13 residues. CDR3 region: CASSLRVNQPQHF. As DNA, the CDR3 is TGTGCCAGCAGCCTACGGGTTAATCAGCCCCAGCATTTT.

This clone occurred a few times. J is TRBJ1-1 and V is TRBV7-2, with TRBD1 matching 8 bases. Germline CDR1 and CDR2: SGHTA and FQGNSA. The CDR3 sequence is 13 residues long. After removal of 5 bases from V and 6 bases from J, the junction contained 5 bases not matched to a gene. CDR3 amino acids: CASSRPGGAEAFF. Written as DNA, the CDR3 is TGTGCCAGCAGCCGGCCAGGGGGCGCTGAAGCTTTCTTT.

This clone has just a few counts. Here the CDR3 DNA reads TGTGCCAGCAGTTATAACAGCGGGACAGGGGTATTTGAGCAGTTCTTC. This sequence encodes CASSYNSGTGVFEQFF. V and J are TRBV6-5 and TRBJ2-1; 10 nucleotides match TRBD1. The CDR3 runs 16 residues. Unmatched junction bases numbered 11, after V lost 3 bases and J lost 9 bases. Germline CDR1 MNHEY, CDR2 SVGAGI.

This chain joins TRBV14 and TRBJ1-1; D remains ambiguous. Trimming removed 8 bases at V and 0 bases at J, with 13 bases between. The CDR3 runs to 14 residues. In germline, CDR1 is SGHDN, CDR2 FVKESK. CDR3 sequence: CASQPDRLNTEAFF. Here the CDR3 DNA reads TGTGCCAGCCAGCCGGACCGCCTGAACACTGAAGCTTTCTTT. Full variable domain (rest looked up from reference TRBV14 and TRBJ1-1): EAGVTQFPSHSVIEKGQTVTLRCDPISGHDNLYWYRRVMGKEIKFLLHFVKESKQDESGMPNNRFLAERTGGTYSTLKVQPAELEDSGVYFCASQPDRLNTEAFFGQGTRLTVV.

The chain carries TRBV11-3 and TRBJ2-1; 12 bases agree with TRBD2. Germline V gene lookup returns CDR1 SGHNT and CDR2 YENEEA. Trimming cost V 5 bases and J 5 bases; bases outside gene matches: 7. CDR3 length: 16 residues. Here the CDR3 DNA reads TGTGCCAGCAGCCCACGACTAGCGGGGGCCCACAATGAGCAGTTCTTC. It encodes CASSPRLAGAHNEQFF.

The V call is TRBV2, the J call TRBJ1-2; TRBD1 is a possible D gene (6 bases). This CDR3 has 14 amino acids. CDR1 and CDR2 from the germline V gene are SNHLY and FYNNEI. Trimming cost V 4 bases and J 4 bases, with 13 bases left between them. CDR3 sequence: CASSGVQGLYGYTF. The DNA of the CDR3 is TGTGCCAGCAGTGGGGTACAGGGCCTCTATGGCTACACCTTC.